These 12 T cell receptor beta chains originate from one sample sequenced in a study of cytotoxic CD8 clonotypes in ibrutinib-treated CLL. Only in-frame clones appear in the TCRdb table, and some are missing; sequencing was by immunoSEQ multiplex PCR. The table includes around 15,000 clones, approximately 80% detected once. This specimen was PBMCs, taken before ibrutinib treatment. Every receptor here comes from a human donor with chronic lymphocytic leukemia.

This clone was detected only a few times. The CDR3 loop reads CASSATVAGQNYGYTF. The DNA of the CDR3 is TGTGCCAGCTCAGCCACGGTGGCAGGCCAGAACTATGGCTACACCTTC. The J gene is TRBJ1-2, the V gene TRBV18; D unclear. V lost 5 bases and J 2 bases, leaving 18 bases between the germline ends. CDR1 and CDR2 (germline): KGHSH, LQKENI. This CDR3 has 16 amino acids.

CDR3 bases: TGCGCCAGCAGCCAAACCCACAGGGGGTCCGCCTACGAGCAGTACTTC. Residues: CASSQTHRGSAYEQYF. The chain carries TRBV4-1 and TRBJ2-7, with 8 nucleotides matching TRBD1. CDR1 MGHRA and CDR2 YSYEKL come from the germline V gene. The CDR3 runs 16 residues. V shed 2 bases and J 2 bases; nucleotides not matched to a gene: 8.

The gene calls are TRBV6-5 and TRBJ2-7; D is perhaps TRBD2 (6 bases). The germline V and J ends were trimmed by 5 bases and 2 bases, with 16 bases remaining between them. Germline CDR1 reads MNHEY; CDR2 reads SVGAGI. This CDR3 has 15 residues. The CDR3 reads CASSVGTPRAYEQYF. CDR3 nucleotides: TGTGCCAGCAGTGTCGGGACTCCGCGCGCCTACGAGCAGTACTTC.

The chain couples TRBV7-6 to TRBJ1-1; 9 positions agree with TRBD1. The germline V gene has CDR1 SGHVS and CDR2 FNYEAQ. V shed 5 bases and J 5 bases; nucleotides not matched to a gene: 9. The CDR3 consists of 15 residues. Here the CDR3 DNA reads TGTGCCAGCAGCCAACAGGGGGCTGTTGGTACTGAAGCTTTCTTT. Its translation is CASSQQGAVGTEAFF.

This chain connects TRBV19 to TRBJ2-5; 8 nucleotides agree with TRBD1. Per germline, CDR1 LNHDA and CDR2 SQIVND (reference sequence). The CDR3 covers 15 residues. Unmatched junction bases numbered 8, after V lost 3 bases and J lost 5 bases. In DNA form, the CDR3 reads TGTGCCAGTAGTATGAAAGCAGGGGGCTGGGAGACCCAGTACTTC. This encodes CASSMKAGGWETQYF.

The chain links TRBV29-1 to TRBJ2-7, with 12 nucleotides matching TRBD2. Germline-derived CDR1 and CDR2 are SQVTM and ANQGSEA. The CDR3 runs 16 residues. The ends lost 3 bases at V and 6 bases at J; junction bases unmatched: 12. The CDR3 DNA reads TGCAGCGTTGATTCTTCTAGCGGGAGGGCCCCTCGCGAGCAGTACTTC. It encodes CSVDSSSGRAPREQYF.

The chain links TRBV11-2 to TRBJ2-7; TRBD1 agrees at 10 bases. V shed 4 bases and J 1 base; nucleotides not matched to a gene: 10. There are 17 residues in the CDR3. Germline CDR1 and CDR2: SGHAT and FQNNGV. CDR3 sequence (DNA): TGTGCCAGCAGCTCGATGGGGACAGGGGCATTTTCCTACGAGCAGTACTTC. Protein: CASSSMGTGAFSYEQYF. The whole variable domain, remainder taken from reference TRBV11-2 and TRBJ2-7, is EAGVAQSPRYKIIEKRQSVAFWCNPISGHATLYWYQQILGQGPKLLIQFQNNGVVDDSQLPKDRFSAERLKGVDSTLKIQPAKLEDSAVYLCASSSMGTGAFSYEQYFGPGTRLTVT.

V usage is TRBV6-5 and J usage is TRBJ1-5; D remains ambiguous. V lost 0 bases to trimming and J lost 5 bases, with 5 bases between them. The CDR3 loop spans 13 amino acids. Germline V lookup: CDR1 MNHEY, CDR2 SVGAGI. The CDR3 loop reads CASSYSRDQPQHF. The CDR3 nucleotides read TGTGCCAGCAGTTACTCGAGGGATCAGCCCCAGCATTTT.

The rearrangement uses TRBV7-8 and TRBJ1-3; D gene ambiguous. Trimming cost V 5 bases and J 0 bases, with 11 bases left between them. This CDR3 spans 15 amino acids. Germline CDR1 is SGHVS and CDR2 is FQNEAQ. This CDR3 reads CASSTRRSSGNTIYF. The DNA for the CDR3 is TGTGCCAGCAGCACCCGACGGAGCTCTGGAAACACCATATATTTT.

This clone was seen a single time. The chain joins TRBV11-2 to TRBJ2-5; D may be TRBD2 (5 bases). Germline CDR1 SGHAT, CDR2 FQNNGV. The V end lost 1 base, the J end lost 9 bases, and 9 bases lay between the germline ends. This CDR3 is 12 amino acids long. The CDR3 coding sequence is TGTGCCAGCAGCTTAGCGGGGTGGGCCCAGTACTTC. Translation gives CASSLAGWAQYF.

The chain uses TRBV6-5 and TRBJ2-7; D is uncertain. Trimming removed 8 bases at V and 2 bases at J, with 13 bases between. The CDR3 is 13 amino acids. The germline V gene has CDR1 MNHEY and CDR2 SVGAGI. CDR3 sequence reads: CASRSTQTYEQYF. The CDR3 DNA sequence: TGTGCCAGCCGAAGTACACAGACCTACGAGCAGTACTTC.

This clone has more than one count but fewer than ten. The rearrangement joins TRBV14 to TRBJ2-1; D is unresolved. Trimming stripped 0 bases from V and 8 bases from J, with 11 bases between. The CDR3 extends over 14 amino acids. Germline V CDR1 and CDR2: SGHDN, FVKESK. This CDR3 is CASSQDIAIDEQFF. Here the CDR3 DNA reads TGTGCCAGCAGCCAAGATATTGCCATCGATGAGCAGTTCTTC. Full variable domain (outside the CDR3, taken from reference TRBV14 and TRBJ2-1): EAGVTQFPSHSVIEKGQTVTLRCDPISGHDNLYWYRRVMGKEIKFLLHFVKESKQDESGMPNNRFLAERTGGTYSTLKVQPAELEDSGVYFCASSQDIAIDEQFFGPGTRLTVL.